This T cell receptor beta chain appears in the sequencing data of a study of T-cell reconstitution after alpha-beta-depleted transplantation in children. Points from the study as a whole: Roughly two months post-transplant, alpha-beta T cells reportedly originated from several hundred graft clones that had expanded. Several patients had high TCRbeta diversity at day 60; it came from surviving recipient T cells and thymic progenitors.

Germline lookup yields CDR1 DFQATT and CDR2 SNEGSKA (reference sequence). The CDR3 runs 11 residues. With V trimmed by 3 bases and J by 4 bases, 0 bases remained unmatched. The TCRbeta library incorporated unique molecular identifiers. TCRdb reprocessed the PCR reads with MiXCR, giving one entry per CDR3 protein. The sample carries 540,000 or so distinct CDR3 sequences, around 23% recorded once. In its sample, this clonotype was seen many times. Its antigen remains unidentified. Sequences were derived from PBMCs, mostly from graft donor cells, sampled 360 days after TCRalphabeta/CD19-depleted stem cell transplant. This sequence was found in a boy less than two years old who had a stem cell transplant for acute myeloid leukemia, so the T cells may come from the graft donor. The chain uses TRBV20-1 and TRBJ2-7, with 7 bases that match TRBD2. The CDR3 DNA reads TGCAGTGCTAGGGGAGGGTACGAGCAGTACGTC. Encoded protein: CSARGGYEQYV.